The 4 T cell receptor beta chains given below trace back to one sample, sequenced in a study of blood T cells in healthy people across ages. Primers used in a second PCR of roughly 6 to 11 cycles were a sample-barcoded 5' primer and a J-beta primer mix. TCRdb independently ran MiXCR on the 5' RACE reads; one entry per CDR3 protein. This table has about 1,500,000 distinct CDR3 sequences, under 30% appearing once. The sequenced sample consisted of blood. These receptors all come from a woman in her 30s in good health.

A note on this clonotype: A much larger clone sits a single nucleotide away, making a read error possible. This chain uses TRBV28 with TRBJ1-2; D not resolved. The CDR3 extends over 12 amino acids. The germline gives CDR1 MDHEN, CDR2 SYDVKM. Trimming removed 2 bases from V and 8 bases from J, with 9 bases in between. For the CDR3, the DNA is TGTGCCAGCAGTTTAGGGTGGGGAGGCTACACCTTC. Translated: CASSLGWGGYTF.

This clonotype was seen a single time. The chain joins TRBV7-2 to TRBJ2-1; D may be TRBD2 (6 bases). Between the trimmed V and J ends, which lost 1 base and 7 bases, there was a span of 11 bases. The CDR3 totals 14 residues. The germline CDR1 and CDR2 sequences are SGHTA and FQGNSA. The CDR3 spells CASSLVATRNEQFF. CDR3 nucleotides: TGTGCCAGCAGCTTAGTCGCGACTAGGAATGAGCAGTTCTTC. The variable domain in full, with the rest retrieved from reference TRBV7-2 and TRBJ2-1, is GAGVSQSPSNKVTEKGKDVELRCDPISGHTALYWYRQSLGQGLEFLIYFQGNSAPDKSGLPSDRFSAERTGGSVSTLTIQRTQQEDSAVYLCASSLVATRNEQFFGPGTRLTVL.

Notes on this clonotype: A junction boundary mismatches the germline segment, possibly from a read error. The chain uses TRBV20-1 and TRBJ2-7; TRBD2 matches at 7 bases. The CDR3 runs to 15 residues. Germline CDR1 and CDR2: DFQATT and SNEGSKA (reference sequence). The CDR3 loop reads CSVRESSAGAFEQYF. The CDR3 nucleotides read TGCAGTGTTAGAGAGTCTTCGGCGGGAGCTTTCGAGCAGTACTTC.

This clonotype was detected many times. CDR3 nucleotide sequence: TGCAGCGCTACCACAGGGGTGCCTGAAGGCTACACCTTC. It codes for CSATTGVPEGYTF. This chain links TRBV29-1 with TRBJ1-2; 7 bases line up with TRBD1. CDR3 size: 13 residues. V was clipped by 7 bases and J by 8 bases; unmatched bases: 13. Germline V CDR1 and CDR2: SQVTM, ANQGSEA.